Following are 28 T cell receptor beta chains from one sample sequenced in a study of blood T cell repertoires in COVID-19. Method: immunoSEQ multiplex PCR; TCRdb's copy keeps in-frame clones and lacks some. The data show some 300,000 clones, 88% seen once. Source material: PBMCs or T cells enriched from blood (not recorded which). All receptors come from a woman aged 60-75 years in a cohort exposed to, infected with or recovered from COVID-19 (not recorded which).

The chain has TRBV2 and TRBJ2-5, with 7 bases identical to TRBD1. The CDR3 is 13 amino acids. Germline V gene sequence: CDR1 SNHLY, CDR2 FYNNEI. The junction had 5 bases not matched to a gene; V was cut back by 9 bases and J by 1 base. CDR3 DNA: TGTGCCAGAAAGGGGGACAGCCAAGAGACCCAGTACTTC. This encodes CARKGDSQETQYF.

As DNA, the CDR3 is TGTGCCACCAGCAGAGATGGTAGGGGGCTCGACTATGGCTACACCTTC. Its translation: CATSRDGRGLDYGYTF. This chain links TRBV15 with TRBJ1-2, with TRBD1 identical over 7 bases. V was pared by 0 bases and J by 3 bases, with 7 bases of the junction left unmatched. Germline CDR1 reads LNHNV; CDR2 reads YYDKDF (reference sequence). This CDR3 contains 16 residues.

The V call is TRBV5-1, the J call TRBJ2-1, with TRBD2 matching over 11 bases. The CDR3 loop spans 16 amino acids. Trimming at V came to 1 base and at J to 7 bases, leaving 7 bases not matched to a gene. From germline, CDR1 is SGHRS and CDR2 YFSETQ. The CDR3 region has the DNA TGCGCCAGCAGCTTGAAGGGACTAGCGGTACCAAATGAGCAGTTCTTC. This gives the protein CASSLKGLAVPNEQFF.

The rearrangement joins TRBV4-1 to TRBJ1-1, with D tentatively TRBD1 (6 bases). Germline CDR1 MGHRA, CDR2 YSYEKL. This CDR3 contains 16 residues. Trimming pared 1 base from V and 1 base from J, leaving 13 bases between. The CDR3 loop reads CASSQGSGHQNTEAFF. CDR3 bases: TGCGCCAGCAGCCAAGGTTCGGGACACCAGAACACTGAAGCTTTCTTT.

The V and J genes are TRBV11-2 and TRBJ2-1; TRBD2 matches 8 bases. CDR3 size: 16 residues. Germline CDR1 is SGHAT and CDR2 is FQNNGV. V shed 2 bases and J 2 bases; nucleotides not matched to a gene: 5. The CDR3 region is CASSLRAGGTYNEQFF. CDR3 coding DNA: TGTGCCAGCAGCTTAAGGGCGGGAGGAACCTACAATGAGCAGTTCTTC. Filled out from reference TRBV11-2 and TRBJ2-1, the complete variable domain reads EAGVAQSPRYKIIEKRQSVAFWCNPISGHATLYWYQQILGQGPKLLIQFQNNGVVDDSQLPKDRFSAERLKGVDSTLKIQPAKLEDSAVYLCASSLRAGGTYNEQFFGPGTRLTVL.

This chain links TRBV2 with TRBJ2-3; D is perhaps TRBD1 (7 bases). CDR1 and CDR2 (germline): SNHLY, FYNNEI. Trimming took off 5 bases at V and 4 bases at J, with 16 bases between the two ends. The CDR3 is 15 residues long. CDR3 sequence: CASSRQGGRADTQYF. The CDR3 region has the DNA TGTGCCAGCAGTCGGCAGGGGGGAAGGGCAGATACGCAGTATTTT.

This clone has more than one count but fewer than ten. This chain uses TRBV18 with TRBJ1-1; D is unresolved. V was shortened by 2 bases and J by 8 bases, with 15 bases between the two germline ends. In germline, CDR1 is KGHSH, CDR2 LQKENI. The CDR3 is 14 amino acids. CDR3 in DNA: TGTGCCAGCTCACCAGAGGCTATGAGGGTGGAAGCTTTCTTT. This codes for CASSPEAMRVEAFF.

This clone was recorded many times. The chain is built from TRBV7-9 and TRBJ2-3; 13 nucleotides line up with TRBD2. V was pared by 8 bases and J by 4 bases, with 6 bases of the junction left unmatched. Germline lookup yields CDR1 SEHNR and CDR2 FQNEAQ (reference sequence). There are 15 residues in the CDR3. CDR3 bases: TGTGCCAGCGGCTCCGGGACTAGCGGGGCAGATACGCAGTATTTT. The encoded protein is CASGSGTSGADTQYF.

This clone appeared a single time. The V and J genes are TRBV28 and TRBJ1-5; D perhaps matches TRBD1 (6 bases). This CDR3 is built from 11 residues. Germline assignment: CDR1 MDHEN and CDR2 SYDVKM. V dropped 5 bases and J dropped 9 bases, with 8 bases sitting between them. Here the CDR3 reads CASSTGPPQHF. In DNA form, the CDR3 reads TGTGCCAGCAGTACAGGGCCGCCCCAGCATTTT.

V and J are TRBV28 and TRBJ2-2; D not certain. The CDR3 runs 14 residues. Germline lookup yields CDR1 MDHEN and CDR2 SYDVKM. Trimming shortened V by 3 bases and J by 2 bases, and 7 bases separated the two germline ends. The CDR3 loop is CASSFKLNTGELFF. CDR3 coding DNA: TGTGCCAGCAGTTTTAAGCTTAACACCGGGGAGCTGTTTTTT.

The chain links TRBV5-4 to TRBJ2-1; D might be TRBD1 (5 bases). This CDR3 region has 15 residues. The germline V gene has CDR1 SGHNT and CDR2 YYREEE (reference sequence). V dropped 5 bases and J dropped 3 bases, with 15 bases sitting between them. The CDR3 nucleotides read TGTGCCAGCAGTCCGGCGAGGCAGGGCTACAATGAGCAGTTCTTC. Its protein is CASSPARQGYNEQFF.

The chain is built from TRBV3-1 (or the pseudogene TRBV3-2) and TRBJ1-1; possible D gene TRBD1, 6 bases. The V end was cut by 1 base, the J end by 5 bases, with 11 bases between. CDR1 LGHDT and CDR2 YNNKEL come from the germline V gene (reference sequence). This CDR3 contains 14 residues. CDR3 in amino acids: CASSQVLRGTEAFF. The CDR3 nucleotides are TGTGCCAGCAGCCAAGTTTTAAGGGGGACTGAAGCTTTCTTT.

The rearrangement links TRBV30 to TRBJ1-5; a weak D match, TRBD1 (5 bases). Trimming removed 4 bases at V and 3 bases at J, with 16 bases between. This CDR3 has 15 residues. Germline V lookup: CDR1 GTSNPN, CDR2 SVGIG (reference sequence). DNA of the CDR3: TGTGCCTGGAATTTCGGGGGTGTTTTCAATCAGCCCCAGCATTTT. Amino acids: CAWNFGGVFNQPQHF.

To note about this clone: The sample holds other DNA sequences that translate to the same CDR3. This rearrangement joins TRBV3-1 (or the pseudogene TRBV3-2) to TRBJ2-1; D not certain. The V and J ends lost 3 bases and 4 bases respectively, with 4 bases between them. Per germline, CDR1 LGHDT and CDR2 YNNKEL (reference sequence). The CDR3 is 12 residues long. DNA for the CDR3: TGTGCCAGCAGCCAGAGTTACAATGAGCAGTTCTTC. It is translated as CASSQSYNEQFF.

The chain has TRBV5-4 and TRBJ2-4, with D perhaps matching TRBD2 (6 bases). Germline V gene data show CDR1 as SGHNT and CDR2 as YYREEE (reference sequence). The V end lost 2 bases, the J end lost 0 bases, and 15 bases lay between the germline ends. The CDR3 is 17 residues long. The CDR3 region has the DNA TGTGCCAGCAGCTTTGGGCAGGGAGGTAAAGCCAAAAACATTCAGTACTTC. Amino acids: CASSFGQGGKAKNIQYF.

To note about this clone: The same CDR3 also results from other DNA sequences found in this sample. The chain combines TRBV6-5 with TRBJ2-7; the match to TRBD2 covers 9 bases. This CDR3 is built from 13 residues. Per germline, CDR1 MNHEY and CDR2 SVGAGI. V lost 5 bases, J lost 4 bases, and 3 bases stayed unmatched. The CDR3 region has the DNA TGTGCCAGCAGTCGCGGGGGGGCTTACGAGCAGTACTTC. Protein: CASSRGGAYEQYF.

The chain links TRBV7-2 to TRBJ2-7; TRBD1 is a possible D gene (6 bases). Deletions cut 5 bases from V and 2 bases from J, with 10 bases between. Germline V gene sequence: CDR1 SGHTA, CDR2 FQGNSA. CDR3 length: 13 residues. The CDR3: CASSVYRAYEQYF. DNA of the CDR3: TGTGCCAGCAGCGTATACAGGGCCTACGAGCAGTACTTC.

In DNA form, the CDR3 reads TGTGCCACCAGCATAGGGGGGGGACAAATGACAGATACGCAGTATTTT. It yields the protein CATSIGGGQMTDTQYF. The chain couples TRBV15 to TRBJ2-3; the D gene is possibly TRBD2 (7 bases). Trimming took 4 bases from V and 3 from J, leaving 17 bases between them. Germline V gene sequence: CDR1 LNHNV, CDR2 YYDKDF (reference sequence). The CDR3 is 16 residues long.

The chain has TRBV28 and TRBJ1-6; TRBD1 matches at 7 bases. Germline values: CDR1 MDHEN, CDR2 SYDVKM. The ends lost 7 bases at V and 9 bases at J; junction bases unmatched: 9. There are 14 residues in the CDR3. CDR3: CASNQGGLVSPLHF. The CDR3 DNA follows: TGTGCCAGCAACCAAGGGGGCCTTGTTTCACCCCTCCACTTT.

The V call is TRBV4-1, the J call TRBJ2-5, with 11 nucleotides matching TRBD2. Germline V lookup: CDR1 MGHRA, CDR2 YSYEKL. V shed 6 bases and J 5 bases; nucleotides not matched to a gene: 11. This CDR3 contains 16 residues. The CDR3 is CASSRVAGGPAETQYF. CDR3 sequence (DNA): TGCGCCAGCAGTCGCGTAGCGGGAGGGCCGGCCGAGACCCAGTACTTC.

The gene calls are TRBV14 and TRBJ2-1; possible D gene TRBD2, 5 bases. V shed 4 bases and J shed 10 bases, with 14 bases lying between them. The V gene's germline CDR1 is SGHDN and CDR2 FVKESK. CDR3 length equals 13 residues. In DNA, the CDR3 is TGTGCCAGCAGCCCTCAGCGGAGATGGGAGCAGTTCTTC. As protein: CASSPQRRWEQFF. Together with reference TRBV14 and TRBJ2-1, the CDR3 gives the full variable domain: EAGVTQFPSHSVIEKGQTVTLRCDPISGHDNLYWYRRVMGKEIKFLLHFVKESKQDESGMPNNRFLAERTGGTYSTLKVQPAELEDSGVYFCASSPQRRWEQFFGPGTRLTVL.

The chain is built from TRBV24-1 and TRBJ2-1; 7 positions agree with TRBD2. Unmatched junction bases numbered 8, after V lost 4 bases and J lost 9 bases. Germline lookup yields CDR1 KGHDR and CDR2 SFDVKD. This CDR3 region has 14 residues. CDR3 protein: CATSDAGSSGEQFF. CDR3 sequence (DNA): TGTGCCACCAGTGACGCCGGTTCTAGCGGTGAGCAGTTCTTC.

Here the CDR3 DNA reads TGTGCCAGCAGCCCCCGACCGGGAGAGACCCAGTACTTC. Protein: CASSPRPGETQYF. The chain has TRBV7-2 and TRBJ2-5; D remains ambiguous. Germline CDR1 reads SGHTA; CDR2 reads FQGNSA. This CDR3 region has 13 residues. V lost 5 bases, J lost 4 bases, and 11 bases lay in between.

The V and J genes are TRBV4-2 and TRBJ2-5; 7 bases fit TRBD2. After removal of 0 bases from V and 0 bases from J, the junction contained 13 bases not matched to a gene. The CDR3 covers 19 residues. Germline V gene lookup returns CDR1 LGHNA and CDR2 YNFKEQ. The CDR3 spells CASSQDLRAMAGDQETQYF. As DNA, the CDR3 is TGTGCCAGCAGCCAAGATCTTCGGGCCATGGCGGGAGACCAAGAGACCCAGTACTTC.

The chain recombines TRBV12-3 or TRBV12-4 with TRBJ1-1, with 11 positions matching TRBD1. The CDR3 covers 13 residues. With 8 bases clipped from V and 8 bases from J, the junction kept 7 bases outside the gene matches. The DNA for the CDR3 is TGTGCCAGCTTAGGACAGGGGGCTGCGGAAGCTTTCTTT. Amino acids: CASLGQGAAEAFF.

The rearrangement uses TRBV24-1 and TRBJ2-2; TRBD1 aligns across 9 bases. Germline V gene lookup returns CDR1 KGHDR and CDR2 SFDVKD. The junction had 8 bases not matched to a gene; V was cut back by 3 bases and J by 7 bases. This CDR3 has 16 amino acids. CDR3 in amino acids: CATSDPGQGLDGELFF. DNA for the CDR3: TGTGCCACCAGTGATCCAGGACAGGGGTTGGACGGGGAGCTGTTTTTT.

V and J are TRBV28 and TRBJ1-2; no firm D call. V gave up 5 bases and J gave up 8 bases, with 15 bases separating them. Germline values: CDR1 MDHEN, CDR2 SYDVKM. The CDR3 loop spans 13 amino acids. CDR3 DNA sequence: TGTGCCAGCAGTGTTTCGGGGTATAGAGGCTACACCTTC. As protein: CASSVSGYRGYTF.

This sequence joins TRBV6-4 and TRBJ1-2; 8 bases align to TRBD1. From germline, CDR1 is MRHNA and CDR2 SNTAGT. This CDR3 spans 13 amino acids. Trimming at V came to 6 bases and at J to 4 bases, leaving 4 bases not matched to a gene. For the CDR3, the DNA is TGTGCCAGCAGCCACACAGGGGGCTATGGCTACACCTTC. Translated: CASSHTGGYGYTF.